This entry lists 20 T cell receptor beta chains sequenced from one sample in a study of PD-1 blockade in mismatch repair-deficient tumors. Profiling relied on immunoSEQ multiplex PCR, and the TCRdb table lists in-frame clones only, not all of them. Of about 79,000 clones listed, 70% to 90% are singletons. The material was peripheral blood, obtained 44 weeks after starting pembrolizumab. The receptor set was obtained from an adult with mismatch repair-deficient cancer.

V gene TRBV6-4 combines with J gene TRBJ2-7, with 11 bases matching TRBD2. This CDR3 has 15 residues. Trimming removed 7 bases from V and 1 base from J; junction bases left unmatched: 6. Germline values: CDR1 MRHNA, CDR2 SNTAGT. As DNA, the CDR3 is TGTGCCAGCAACCTCATAGCGGGAGGGTCCTACGAGCAGTACTTC. Its protein product is CASNLIAGGSYEQYF.

The CDR3 is CASRMSIEYLGEQYF. The CDR3 nucleotides are TGTGCCAGCAGGATGAGTATAGAGTACTTGGGCGAGCAGTACTTC. V usage is TRBV5-8 and J usage is TRBJ2-7; D remains ambiguous. The germline V and J ends were trimmed by 5 bases and 6 bases, with 21 bases remaining between them. This CDR3 is 15 amino acids long. Germline CDR1 is SGHTS and CDR2 is YDEGEE.

The rearrangement links TRBV11-3 to TRBJ2-1; 14 bases fit TRBD2. CDR1 SGHNT and CDR2 YENEEA come from the germline V gene. The trim removed 8 bases at V and 0 bases at J, leaving 9 bases unmatched. The CDR3 loop spans 18 amino acids. In nucleotides, the CDR3 is TGTGCCAGCCGATCGACTAGCGGGAGGGAGAGCTCCTACAATGAGCAGTTCTTC. Translating gives CASRSTSGRESSYNEQFF.

The table lists this clone with a count of one. The chain couples TRBV4-2 to TRBJ2-3, with unresolved D. Deletions cut 1 base from V and 0 bases from J, with 14 bases between. Germline V gene data show CDR1 as LGHNA and CDR2 as YNFKEQ. The CDR3 has 17 amino acids. The CDR3 nucleotides are TGTGCCAGCAGCCAAGTCCTCGGCAGATCTAGCACAGATACGCAGTATTTT. Protein sequence: CASSQVLGRSSTDTQYF.

The genes are TRBV7-9 and TRBJ1-5, with no clear D. The V gene lost 5 bases and the J gene lost 1 base, with 3 bases spanning the gap. There are 12 residues in the CDR3. CDR1 SEHNR and CDR2 FQNEAQ come from the germline V gene (reference sequence). This CDR3 is CASSPSNQPQHF. The CDR3 nucleotides are TGTGCCAGCAGCCCCAGCAATCAGCCCCAGCATTTT.

The V gene is TRBV28, the J gene TRBJ2-7; perhaps D is TRBD1 or TRBD2 (5 bases each). Germline loops: CDR1 MDHEN, CDR2 SYDVKM. The CDR3 length is 15 residues. The germline V and J ends were trimmed by 3 bases and 7 bases, with 19 bases remaining between them. The CDR3 here is CASSFFFGALQEQYF. The DNA of the CDR3 is TGTGCCAGCAGTTTCTTTTTCGGGGCCCTACAGGAGCAGTACTTC.

The genes are TRBV11-2 and TRBJ2-1; the D is unclear. CDR1 is SGHAT, CDR2 FQNNGV, per germline. The CDR3 totals 11 residues. Between the trimmed V and J ends, which lost 0 bases and 9 bases, there was a span of 3 bases. The CDR3 sequence: CASSLDGEQFF. The CDR3 region has the DNA TGTGCCAGCAGCTTAGACGGTGAGCAGTTCTTC. Full variable domain (outside the CDR3, taken from reference TRBV11-2 and TRBJ2-1): EAGVAQSPRYKIIEKRQSVAFWCNPISGHATLYWYQQILGQGPKLLIQFQNNGVVDDSQLPKDRFSAERLKGVDSTLKIQPAKLEDSAVYLCASSLDGEQFFGPGTRLTVL.

The genes are TRBV11-3 and TRBJ2-5; 7 positions match TRBD1. Germline-derived CDR1 and CDR2 are SGHNT and YENEEA. The CDR3 has 15 residues. With V trimmed by 5 bases and J by 0 bases, 6 bases remained unmatched. For the CDR3, the DNA is TGTGCCAGCAGCCGCCGGACAGGCCACCAAGAGACCCAGTACTTC. Protein sequence: CASSRRTGHQETQYF.

J is TRBJ1-1 and V is TRBV2; the D is unclear. V lost 6 bases and J 9 bases, leaving 14 bases between the germline ends. Germline CDR1 SNHLY, CDR2 FYNNEI. CDR3 length: 12 residues. The CDR3 loop is CASRRSLVQAFF. The DNA for the CDR3 is TGTGCCAGCAGGAGGTCCCTTGTTCAAGCTTTCTTT.

The gene calls are TRBV25-1 and TRBJ2-3, with 7 bases that match TRBD2. V lost 1 base, J lost 8 bases, and 6 bases stayed unmatched. Looked up from germline, CDR1 is MGHDK and CDR2 is SYGVNS. This CDR3 spans 14 amino acids. The CDR3: CASSESVTGGTQYF. The CDR3 DNA follows: TGTGCCAGCAGTGAATCCGTGACGGGAGGTACGCAGTATTTT.

Worth noting for this clone: One end of the junction is discordant with germline, which a read error may explain. This rearrangement joins TRBV6-5 to TRBJ2-7; weak D call: TRBD1 (6 bases). CDR3 length equals 14 residues. CDR1 MNHEY and CDR2 SVGAGI come from the germline V gene. The CDR3 DNA follows: TGTGCCAGCAGGCCAACAGGGACCACCTACGGGCAGTACTTC. Its protein is CASRPTGTTYGQYF.

This chain links TRBV11-2 with TRBJ2-7; tentatively, D is TRBD1 (5 bases). The V gene's germline CDR1 is SGHAT and CDR2 FQNNGV. The CDR3 extends over 14 amino acids. V lost 5 bases and J 3 bases, leaving 14 bases between the germline ends. In DNA, the CDR3 is TGTGCCAGCAGCCCGAGGACAAGCTACTACGAGCAGTACTTC. This sequence encodes CASSPRTSYYEQYF. The full variable domain, completed using reference TRBV11-2 and TRBJ2-7, is EAGVAQSPRYKIIEKRQSVAFWCNPISGHATLYWYQQILGQGPKLLIQFQNNGVVDDSQLPKDRFSAERLKGVDSTLKIQPAKLEDSAVYLCASSPRTSYYEQYFGPGTRLTVT.

The CDR3, as DNA: TGCGCCAGCAGCCAAGACATGAACACTGAAGCTTTCTTT. It specifies CASSQDMNTEAFF. The chain joins TRBV4-3 to TRBJ1-1; D unresolved. This CDR3 comprises 13 residues. The germline V and J ends were trimmed by 0 bases and 0 bases, with 2 bases remaining between them. CDR1 is LGHNA, CDR2 YSLEER, per germline.

The chain has TRBV7-2 and TRBJ1-4; no definite D call. The CDR3 consists of 12 residues. Deletions cut 4 bases from V and 8 bases from J, with 8 bases between. Germline values: CDR1 SGHTA, CDR2 FQGNSA. The CDR3 protein is CASSSGYEKLFF. For the CDR3, the DNA is TGTGCCAGCAGCTCCGGTTACGAAAAACTGTTTTTT.

This chain joins TRBV2 and TRBJ2-7; TRBD1 aligns across 11 bases. The length of the CDR3 is 14 residues. Looked up from germline, CDR1 is SNHLY and CDR2 is FYNNEI. The V and J ends lost 8 bases and 0 bases, in that order; junction bases with no gene match: 3. The DNA for the CDR3 is TGTGCCAGCTTGGACAGGGGGCTCTCCTACGAGCAGTACTTC. Protein sequence: CASLDRGLSYEQYF.

V is TRBV2 and J is TRBJ2-7; 12 bases are shared with TRBD2. The V segment lost 6 bases and the J segment 3 bases; nucleotides outside the gene matches: 6. CDR1 SNHLY and CDR2 FYNNEI come from the germline V gene. The length of the CDR3 is 15 residues. The CDR3 reads CASSQTSGRYYEQYF. DNA for the CDR3: TGTGCCAGCAGCCAGACTAGCGGGAGATACTACGAGCAGTACTTC.

The chain employs TRBV4-2 and TRBJ2-6, with 7 bases identical to TRBD1. Germline V lookup: CDR1 LGHNA, CDR2 YNFKEQ. The junction had 5 bases not matched to a gene; V was cut back by 2 bases and J by 1 base. This CDR3 comprises 17 residues. CDR3 sequence reads: CASSQTGVSSGANVLTF. CDR3 DNA: TGTGCCAGCAGCCAAACAGGGGTTTCATCTGGGGCCAACGTCCTGACTTTC.

The chain joins TRBV6-6 to TRBJ2-2; the D is unclear. Germline CDR1 reads MNHNY; CDR2 reads SVGAGI (reference sequence). The germline V and J ends were trimmed by 8 bases and 4 bases, with 8 bases remaining between them. The CDR3 runs to 12 residues. This CDR3 is CASRFSTGELFF. As DNA, the CDR3 is TGTGCCAGCCGTTTCTCCACCGGGGAGCTGTTTTTT.

A few counts support this clone. The V gene is TRBV7-8, the J gene TRBJ1-2; 8 bases are a match to TRBD1. The CDR3 covers 14 residues. The J segment lost 7 bases and the V segment lost 1 base, leaving 5 bases of the junction unmatched. Germline V gene sequence: CDR1 SGHVS, CDR2 FQNEAQ. The CDR3 protein is CASSLDGQGIGYTF. DNA for the CDR3: TGTGCCAGCAGCTTAGACGGACAGGGCATTGGCTACACCTTC.

In nucleotides, the CDR3 is TGTGCCAGCAGTTTAGCCAGTCAAAGCTATGGCTACACCTTC. This encodes CASSLASQSYGYTF. This chain joins TRBV6-6 and TRBJ1-2; D uncertain. Per the germline V gene, CDR1 is MNHNY and CDR2 is SVGAGI (reference sequence). The V gene lost 4 bases and the J gene lost 4 bases, with 13 bases spanning the gap. The CDR3 runs to 14 residues.